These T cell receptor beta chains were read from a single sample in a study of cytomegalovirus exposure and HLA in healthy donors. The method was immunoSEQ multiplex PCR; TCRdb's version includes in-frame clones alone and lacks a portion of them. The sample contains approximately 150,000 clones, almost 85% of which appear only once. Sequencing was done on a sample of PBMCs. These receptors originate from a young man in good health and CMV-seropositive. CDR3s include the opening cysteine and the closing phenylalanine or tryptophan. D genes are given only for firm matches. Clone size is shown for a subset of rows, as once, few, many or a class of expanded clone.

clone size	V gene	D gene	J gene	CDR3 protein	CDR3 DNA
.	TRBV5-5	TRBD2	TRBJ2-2	CASSLSGLVNTGELFF	TGTGCCAGCAGCTTGAGTGGACTAGTTAACACCGGGGAGCTGTTTTTT
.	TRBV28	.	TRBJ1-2	CATLGHSYGYTF	TGTGCCACCTTGGGACACAGCTATGGCTACACCTTC
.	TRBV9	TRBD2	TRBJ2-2	CASSHSGGAGGELFF	TGTGCCAGCAGCCACAGCGGGGGGGCCGGCGGGGAGCTGTTTTTT
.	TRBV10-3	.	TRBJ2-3	CAISGQNFLADTQYF	TGTGCCATCAGTGGGCAGAATTTCCTCGCAGATACGCAGTATTTT
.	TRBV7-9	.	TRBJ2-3	CASSELGGVAENTQYF	TGTGCCAGCAGCGAACTCGGGGGAGTGGCCGAGAATACGCAGTATTTT
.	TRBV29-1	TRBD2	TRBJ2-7	CSVGVYRFAGVTHEQYF	TGCAGCGTTGGCGTGTATCGATTCGCGGGAGTAACACACGAGCAGTACTTC
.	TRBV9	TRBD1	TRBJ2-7	CASSVRDRGHEQYF	TGTGCCAGCAGCGTTCGGGACAGGGGCCACGAGCAGTACTTC
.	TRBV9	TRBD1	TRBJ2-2	CASSVGGQANTGELFF	TGTGCCAGCAGCGTAGGGGGACAGGCGAACACCGGGGAGCTGTTTTTT
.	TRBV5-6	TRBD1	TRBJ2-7	CASSLVAGGYEQYF	TGTGCCAGCAGCTTGGTGGCAGGGGGCTACGAGCAGTACTTC
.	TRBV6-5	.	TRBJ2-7	CASSYDSVSYEQYF	TGTGCCAGCAGTTACGATAGTGTCTCCTACGAGCAGTACTTC
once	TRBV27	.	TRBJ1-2	CASSSRRYSGYTF	TGTGCCAGCAGTTCGCGGAGATACTCGGGCTACACCTTC
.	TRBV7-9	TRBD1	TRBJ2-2	CASSLQLGQIYRGELFF	TGTGCCAGCAGCTTACAATTGGGACAGATATACCGCGGGGAGCTGTTTTTT
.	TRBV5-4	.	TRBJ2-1	CASSLENPSSYNEQFF	TGTGCCAGCAGCTTGGAGAACCCGAGCTCCTACAATGAGCAGTTCTTC
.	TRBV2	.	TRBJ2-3	CASTPQGLNTDTQYF	TGTGCCAGCACGCCCCAGGGACTTAACACAGATACGCAGTATTTT
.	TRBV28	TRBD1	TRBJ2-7	CASSAGTGPMEQYF	TGTGCCAGCAGCGCCGGGACAGGTCCCATGGAGCAGTACTTC
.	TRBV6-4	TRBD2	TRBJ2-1	CASSAGTSGGDEQFF	TGTGCCAGCAGTGCAGGGACTAGCGGGGGGGATGAGCAGTTCTTC
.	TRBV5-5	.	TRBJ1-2	CASSHPGFDYYGYTF	TGTGCCAGCAGCCACCCAGGGTTCGACTACTATGGCTACACCTTC
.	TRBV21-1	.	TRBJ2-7	CASSRGTFYEQYF	TGTGCCAGCAGCAGGGGGACTTTTTACGAGCAGTACTTC
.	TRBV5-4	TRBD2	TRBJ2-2	CASSLRLAGEVEELFF	TGTGCCAGCAGCCTCCGACTAGCGGGCGAGGTGGAGGAGCTGTTTTTT
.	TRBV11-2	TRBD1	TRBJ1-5	CASSPPRTGASQPQHF	TGTGCCAGCAGCCCTCCCCGGACAGGGGCCAGCCAGCCCCAGCATTTT
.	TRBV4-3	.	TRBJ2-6	CASSQEEGRSGANVLTF	TGCGCCAGCAGCCAAGAGGAGGGGCGGTCTGGGGCCAACGTCCTGACTTTC
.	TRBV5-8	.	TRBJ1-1	CASSPVNTEAFF	TGTGCCAGCAGCCCCGTGAACACTGAAGCTTTCTTT
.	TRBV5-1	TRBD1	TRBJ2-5	CASSLGDRVETQYF	TGCGCCAGCAGCTTGGGGGACAGGGTGGAGACCCAGTACTTC
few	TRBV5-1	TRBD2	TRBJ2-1	CASRLVLAGYNEQFF	TGCGCCAGCAGGCTCGTCCTAGCGGGTTACAATGAGCAGTTCTTC
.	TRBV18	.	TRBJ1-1	CASSSEQANTEAFF	TGTGCCAGCTCAAGTGAACAGGCGAACACTGAAGCTTTCTTT
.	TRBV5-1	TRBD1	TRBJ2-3	CASSLSGQGADTQYF	TGCGCCAGCAGCTTGAGCGGACAGGGCGCAGATACGCAGTATTTT
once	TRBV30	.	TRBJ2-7	CAWLVGAEQYF	TGTGCCTGGTTGGTTGGGGCCGAGCAGTACTTC
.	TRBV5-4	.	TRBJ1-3	CASSRGYVGSSGNTIYF	TGTGCCAGCAGCCGGGGGTATGTGGGGAGCTCTGGAAACACCATATATTTT
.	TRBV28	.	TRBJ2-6	CASSSWRRESSGANVLTF	TGTGCCAGCAGCTCCTGGAGACGGGAGAGCTCTGGGGCCAACGTCCTGACTTTC
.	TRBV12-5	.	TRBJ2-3	CASGSGVNTDTQYF	TGTGCTAGTGGTTCAGGGGTTAACACAGATACGCAGTATTTT
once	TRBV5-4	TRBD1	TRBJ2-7	CASSLARDRVTSYEQYF	TGTGCCAGCAGCTTGGCCCGGGACAGGGTAACCTCCTACGAGCAGTACTTC
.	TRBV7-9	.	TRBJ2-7	CASSLDAGPTYEQYF	TGTGCCAGCAGCTTAGATGCGGGCCCTACCTACGAGCAGTACTTC
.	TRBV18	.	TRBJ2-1	CASSPLVSGNEQFF	TGTGCCAGCTCACCGCTCGTTTCGGGGAATGAGCAGTTCTTC
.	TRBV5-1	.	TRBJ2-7	CASSARVGAGEQYF	TGCGCCAGCAGCGCGCGAGTGGGGGCAGGAGAGCAGTACTTC
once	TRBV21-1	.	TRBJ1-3	CASKGNSGNTIYF	TGTGCCAGCAAGGGGAACTCTGGAAACACCATATATTTT
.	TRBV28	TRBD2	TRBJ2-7	CASSSHTAGGAYEQYF	TGTGCCAGCAGTTCACATACGGCGGGAGGAGCCTACGAGCAGTACTTC
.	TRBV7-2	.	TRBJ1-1	CASRWGGTEAFF	TGTGCCAGCCGGTGGGGCGGCACTGAAGCTTTCTTT
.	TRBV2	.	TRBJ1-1	CASSSRRVGNTEAFF	TGTGCCAGCAGCTCAAGGCGGGTAGGGAACACTGAAGCTTTCTTT
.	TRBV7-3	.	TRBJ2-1	CASSPSMAYNEQFF	TGTGCCAGCAGCCCTAGCATGGCCTACAATGAGCAGTTCTTC
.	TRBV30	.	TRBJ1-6	CAWRASGSSYNSPLHF	TGTGCCTGGAGGGCCTCGGGGAGCTCCTATAATTCACCCCTCCACTTT
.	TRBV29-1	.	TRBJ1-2	CSVELSSGWGYTF	TGCAGCGTTGAGTTGTCATCTGGCTGGGGCTACACCTTC
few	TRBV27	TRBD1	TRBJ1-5	CASSNRGNQPQHF	TGTGCCAGCAGTAACAGGGGGAATCAGCCCCAGCATTTT
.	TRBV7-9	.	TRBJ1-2	CASSDKADGYIF	TGTGCCAGCAGCGATAAAGCGGATGGCTACATCTTC
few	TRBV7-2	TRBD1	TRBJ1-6	CASSFDTGQGNSPLHF	TGTGCCAGCAGCTTCGACACCGGACAGGGGAATTCACCCCTCCACTTT